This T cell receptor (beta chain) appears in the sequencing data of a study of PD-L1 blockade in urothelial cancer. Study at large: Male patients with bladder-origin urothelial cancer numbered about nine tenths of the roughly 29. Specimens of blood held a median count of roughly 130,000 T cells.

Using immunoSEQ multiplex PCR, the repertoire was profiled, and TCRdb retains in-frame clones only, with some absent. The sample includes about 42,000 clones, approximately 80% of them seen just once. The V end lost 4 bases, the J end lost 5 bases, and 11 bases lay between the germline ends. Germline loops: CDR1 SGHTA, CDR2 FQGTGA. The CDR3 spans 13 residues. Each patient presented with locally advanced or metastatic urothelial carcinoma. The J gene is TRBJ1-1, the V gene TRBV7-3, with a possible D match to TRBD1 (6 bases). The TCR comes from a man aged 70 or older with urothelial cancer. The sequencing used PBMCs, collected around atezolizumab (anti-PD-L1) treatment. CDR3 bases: TGTGCCAGCAGCTCGACAGGAAGGACTGAAGCTTTCTTT. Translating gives CASSSTGRTEAFF.